These 22 T cell receptor beta chains came from one sample sequenced in a study of blood T cells in healthy people across ages. A sample-barcoded 5' primer and a J-beta primer mix were used in a second PCR of roughly 6 to 11 cycles. TCRdb re-called the 5' RACE reads through MiXCR, storing one row per CDR3 protein. The sample has a few hundred thousand distinct CDR3 sequences; about 27% are singletons. This same sample was also part of a study on T cells of mothers and their children.

Material: blood. These TCRs come from a boy aged 2 to 10 in good health.

This chain connects TRBV6-5 to TRBJ1-2, with D maybe TRBD1 (6 bases). V was clipped by 4 bases and J by 7 bases, with 13 bases between them. CDR1 and CDR2 from the germline V gene are MNHEY and SVGAGI. CDR3 length: 13 amino acids. The chain's CDR3 is CASSLGGAGGYTF. CDR3 bases: TGTGCCAGCAGTTTGGGGGGCGCGGGTGGCTACACCTTC.

This clonotype was counted a few times. V usage is TRBV7-9 and J usage is TRBJ2-1; D is undetermined. Germline CDR1 is SEHNR and CDR2 is FQNEAQ (reference sequence). CDR3 length: 16 residues. V lost 2 bases and J lost 0, with 11 bases in between. CDR3 amino acids: CASSLLRAFSYNEQFF. In DNA, the CDR3 is TGTGCCAGCAGCTTATTAAGAGCCTTCTCCTACAATGAGCAGTTCTTC.

The V call is TRBV2, the J call TRBJ2-1; D remains ambiguous. The CDR3 has 12 amino acids. Germline lookup yields CDR1 SNHLY and CDR2 FYNNEI. The germline V and J ends were trimmed by 5 bases and 10 bases, with 12 bases remaining between them. Here the CDR3 DNA reads TGTGCCAGCAGTCCCAAGGAAGTGGAGCAGTTCTTC. Amino acids: CASSPKEVEQFF. The full variable domain, rest sourced from reference TRBV2 and TRBJ2-1, is EPEVTQTPSHQVTQMGQEVILRCVPISNHLYFYWYRQILGQKVEFLVSFYNNEISEKSEIFDDQFSVERPDGSNFTLKIRSTKLEDSAMYFCASSPKEVEQFFGPGTRLTVL.

This clonotype was counted a few times. The chain couples TRBV20-1 to TRBJ2-5, with a possible D match to TRBD2 (5 bases). The V end was cut by 6 bases, the J end by 1 base, with 18 bases between. The CDR3 has 15 amino acids. Germline V gene data show CDR1 as DFQATT and CDR2 as SNEGSKA (reference sequence). CDR3 region: CSAIRTLDLQETQYF. Written as DNA, the CDR3 is TGCAGTGCCATACGGACTCTAGACCTCCAAGAGACCCAGTACTTC.

This clonotype was counted only a few times. This chain connects TRBV7-2 to TRBJ1-3; no clear D. The CDR3 loop spans 15 amino acids. V lost 5 bases and J 4 bases, leaving 15 bases between the germline ends. Germline V lookup: CDR1 SGHTA, CDR2 FQGNSA. The CDR3: CASSPAGSLGNTIYF. The CDR3 coding sequence is TGTGCCAGCAGCCCTGCGGGGTCCCTCGGAAACACCATATATTTT.

This clonotype has more than one count but fewer than ten. V usage is TRBV19 and J usage is TRBJ2-2; D possibly matches TRBD1 or TRBD2 (5 bases each). Between the trimmed V and J ends, which lost 1 base and 4 bases, there was a span of 10 bases. Per germline, CDR1 LNHDA and CDR2 SQIVND (reference sequence). The CDR3 sequence is 15 residues long. CDR3 nucleotides: TGTGCCAGTAGTATAGGGGGACGATCCACCGGGGAGCTGTTTTTT. This sequence encodes CASSIGGRSTGELFF.

The chain couples TRBV18 to TRBJ2-7; the D gene could be TRBD1 or TRBD2 (5 bases each). The V gene lost 6 bases and the J gene lost 2 bases, with 17 bases spanning the gap. The germline gives CDR1 KGHSH, CDR2 LQKENI. The length of the CDR3 is 15 residues. CDR3: CASSRGTAFTYEQYF. CDR3 coding DNA: TGTGCCAGCTCGAGAGGGACGGCCTTTACCTACGAGCAGTACTTC.

The sample holds a few counts of this clonotype. The chain links TRBV5-1 to TRBJ2-7; the D gene is possibly TRBD1 (6 bases). Germline V gives CDR1 SGHRS, CDR2 YFSETQ. The CDR3 length is 17 residues. Deletions cut 4 bases from V and 0 bases from J, with 20 bases between. Here the CDR3 reads CASSRTPRQGPSYEQYF. The DNA of the CDR3 is TGCGCCAGCAGCCGGACCCCCAGGCAGGGGCCCTCCTACGAGCAGTACTTC.

The V gene is TRBV6-2 or TRBV6-3, the J gene TRBJ2-7; the D is unclear. This CDR3 contains 16 residues. V gave up 7 bases and J gave up 3 bases, with 22 bases separating them. Germline CDR1 MNHEY, CDR2 SVGEGT. CDR3: CASTPYGRSVGYEQYF. CDR3 DNA sequence: TGTGCCAGCACCCCCTACGGTCGGTCAGTGGGCTACGAGCAGTACTTC.

This clonotype occurred a few times. J is TRBJ2-5 and V is TRBV7-8; D tentatively reads TRBD1 or TRBD2 (5 bases each). The J call may be incorrect, as the DNA end agrees better with TRBJ2-1. The CDR3 length is 15 residues. The germline V gene encodes CDR1 SGHVS and CDR2 FQNEAQ. The CDR3 sequence: CASSLADAVGDEQFF. DNA of the CDR3: TGTGCCAGCAGCTTAGCGGACGCGGTGGGGGATGAGCAGTTCTTC.

This clonotype was recorded a few times. The chain carries TRBV18 and TRBJ2-3, with TRBD1 as a possible D gene (5 bases). This CDR3 comprises 14 residues. CDR1 is KGHSH, CDR2 LQKENI, per germline. Trimming pared 6 bases from V and 2 bases from J, leaving 12 bases between. The CDR3 sequence is CASSLRQFTDTQYF. DNA of the CDR3: TGTGCCAGCTCCCTGAGACAGTTCACAGATACGCAGTATTTT.

The chain combines TRBV29-1 with TRBJ1-1, with D hard to call. The CDR3 totals 14 residues. Trimming shortened V by 4 bases and J by 1 base, and 13 bases separated the two germline ends. Germline CDR1 and CDR2: SQVTM and ANQGSEA. The CDR3 coding sequence is TGCAGCGTTGCCTCCCTCAGACAGAACACTGAAGCTTTCTTT. Its protein is CSVASLRQNTEAFF.

This clonotype turned up a few times. The chain is built from TRBV13 and TRBJ2-3; D is possibly TRBD1 or TRBD2 (5 bases each). Per the germline V gene, CDR1 is PRHDT and CDR2 is FYEKMQ (reference sequence). The CDR3 is made up of 15 amino acids. V lost 5 bases to trimming and J lost 4 bases, with 16 bases between them. CDR3 DNA: TGTGCCAGCAGCCCGGGACCTAAGGGCGCAGATACGCAGTATTTT. This sequence encodes CASSPGPKGADTQYF. Supplemented by reference TRBV13 and TRBJ2-3, the full variable domain reads AAGVIQSPRHLIKEKRETATLKCYPIPRHDTVYWYQQGPGQDPQFLISFYEKMQSDKGSIPDRFSAQQFSDYHSELNMSSLELGDSALYFCASSPGPKGADTQYFGPGTRLTVL.

The chain recombines TRBV4-2 with TRBJ1-6; 7 positions agree with TRBD1. The CDR3 consists of 17 residues. Per the germline V gene, CDR1 is LGHNA and CDR2 is YNFKEQ. J lost 7 bases, V lost 4 bases, and 13 bases had no gene match. As DNA, the CDR3 is TGTGCCAGCAGCCGGAGACACCCGGGGACAGCAAATTCACCCCTCCACTTT. Encoded protein: CASSRRHPGTANSPLHF.

To note about this clonotype: The junction and the germline gene differ at one end; a read error may be behind it. The chain employs TRBV7-2 and TRBJ2-1; the D is unclear. CDR1 SGHTA and CDR2 FQGNSA come from the germline V gene. The CDR3 is made up of 12 amino acids. The CDR3 region is CAGSLVVNEQFF. The CDR3 nucleotides read TGTGCCGGCAGCTTAGTAGTCAATGAGCAGTTCTTC.

This chain connects TRBV6-5 to TRBJ2-7, with TRBD2 matching 8 bases. The CDR3 is 15 amino acids. Germline V lookup: CDR1 MNHEY, CDR2 SVGAGI. V lost 2 bases to trimming and J lost 9 bases; unmatched junction nucleotides: 12. CDR3 residues: CASSYGRAGAQRQYF. CDR3 nucleotides: TGTGCCAGCAGTTACGGGCGAGCGGGGGCCCAGAGGCAGTACTTC.

J is TRBJ2-3 and V is TRBV7-2; maybe TRBD1 (6 bases). The CDR3 totals 16 residues. V was trimmed by 5 bases and J by 1 base, leaving 16 bases between them. Germline lookup yields CDR1 SGHTA and CDR2 FQGNSA. The CDR3 DNA follows: TGTGCCAGCAGCGCCCGAGGGGGAATGGGCACAGATACGCAGTATTTT. As protein: CASSARGGMGTDTQYF.

This rearrangement joins TRBV24-1 to TRBJ2-3, with TRBD1 matching 9 bases. CDR1 KGHDR and CDR2 SFDVKD come from the germline V gene. The CDR3 extends over 17 amino acids. Trimming took 3 bases from V and 4 from J; bases not matched to a gene: 10. The CDR3 bases are TGTGCCACCAGTGATGGATCGGGTGGGACAGGGCCAGATACGCAGTATTTT. This sequence encodes CATSDGSGGTGPDTQYF.

The J gene is TRBJ1-5, the V gene TRBV6-6, with TRBD1 matching over 10 bases. This CDR3 is built from 14 residues. J was trimmed by 5 bases and V by 5 bases; bases with no gene match: 3. Germline CDR1 reads MNHNY; CDR2 reads SVGAGI (reference sequence). This CDR3 is CASSQDRGDQPQHF. For the CDR3, the DNA is TGTGCCAGCAGTCAGGACAGGGGGGATCAGCCCCAGCATTTT.

This clonotype was observed many times. The V and J genes are TRBV2 and TRBJ2-4; D perhaps matches TRBD2 (5 bases). The CDR3 covers 16 residues. CDR1 and CDR2 (germline): SNHLY, FYNNEI. V lost 3 bases and J 16 bases, leaving 28 bases between the germline ends. For the CDR3, the DNA is TGTGCCAGCAGTGAGGCCGATGGGCGGGTTGGCCCTTTGAAATACTTC. Amino acids: CASSEADGRVGPLKYF.

The chain couples TRBV5-1 to TRBJ2-1; D is unclear. The V gene lost 2 bases and the J gene lost 4 bases, with 10 bases spanning the gap. Germline V gives CDR1 SGHRS, CDR2 YFSETQ. The CDR3 is made up of 14 amino acids. The CDR3 reads CASSFPDPYNEQFF. CDR3 DNA: TGCGCCAGCAGCTTCCCGGACCCGTACAATGAGCAGTTCTTC.

This clonotype was seen a few times. V is TRBV10-2 and J is TRBJ2-3; 10 nucleotides match TRBD2. The length of the CDR3 is 18 residues. Germline-derived CDR1 and CDR2 are WSHSY and SAAADI. The V segment lost 5 bases and the J segment 5 bases; nucleotides outside the gene matches: 16. The CDR3 DNA reads TGCGCCAGCAGTCCAACTGCTAGCGGGAGTTTAATGGGAGATACGCAGTATTTT. Its protein product is CASSPTASGSLMGDTQYF.